These T cell receptor beta chains were read from a single sample in a study of OX40 agonist ivuxolimab in advanced cancers. Sequencing was performed with immunoSEQ multiplex PCR; in TCRdb, only in-frame clones are kept and a portion is missing. The table shows roughly 25,000 clones, with over 60% occurring only once. The sequences come from CD4+ or CD8+ T cells sorted from blood, collected in a trial of the OX40 agonist ivuxolimab. The receptors were gathered from an adult with an advanced solid tumor such as melanoma, head and neck, liver or kidney cancer. Both conserved end residues are trimmed from each CDR3.

j_call,v_call,cdr3_aa
TRBJ2-1,TRBV9,ASSVEASGNNEQF
TRBJ1-5,TRBV6-5,ASSYEKGWQPQH
TRBJ2-1,TRBV27,ASTAGGYMTLSYNEQF
TRBJ1-5,TRBV19,ASSKQGPQPQH
TRBJ2-2,TRBV7-2,ASSLGGDTGELF
TRBJ1-3,TRBV7-6,ASSLALGSGNTIY
TRBJ1-3,TRBV7-9,ASSSDRVTGNTIY
TRBJ2-5,TRBV14,ASSQVNRPLWEQY
TRBJ2-7,TRBV15,ATSISPSSYEQY
TRBJ2-1,TRBV11-1,ASSLASGSSYNEQF
TRBJ2-7,TRBV19,ASRPGGGGYEQY
TRBJ2-2,TRBV6-5,ASSYGGGWTGELF
TRBJ1-1,TRBV9,ASSVSGGLNTEAF
TRBJ2-7,TRBV11-2,ASSLVREQY
TRBJ2-6,TRBV5-1,ASSYKTAGANVLT
TRBJ1-2,TRBV4-1,ASSQGGGRGDYGYT
TRBJ2-1,TRBV7-9,ASSPRGEAGYYNEQF
TRBJ2-3,TRBV5-4,ASSFLAGVKDTQY
TRBJ1-1,TRBV2,ASSWDNEAF